The 8 T cell receptor beta chains listed next were all sequenced from one sample in a study of T cells in Graves' hyperthyroidism and ophthalmopathy. RNA transcripts were the template for amplifying TCR beta CDR3 regions. The HTBI primer set served for first-round RT-PCR of the TCR CDR3. One entry per CDR3 protein, called by TCRdb with MiXCR from the multiplex PCR reads. The table includes fewer than 350,000 distinct CDR3 sequences, 13% detected once. Material for sequencing was blood. Receptors originate from a woman aged 25 to 39 with Graves' hyperthyroidism that later progressed to Graves' ophthalmopathy.

In its sample, this clonotype was seen many times. The chain employs TRBV29-1 and TRBJ2-3, with 11 bases identical to TRBD2. Germline trimming cut 5 bases from V and 2 bases from J; bases unmatched to any gene: 6. The V gene's germline CDR1 is SQVTM and CDR2 ANQGSEA. The CDR3 has 15 amino acids. The CDR3 coding sequence is TGCAGCGTTCCTGTAGCGGGAGGGATCACAGATACGCAGTATTTT. Protein: CSVPVAGGITDTQYF.

CDR3 sequence reads: CASSAPAGPNSYEQYF. The CDR3 nucleotides read TGTGCCAGCAGTGCCCCAGCAGGGCCCAACTCCTACGAGCAGTACTTC. The chain has TRBV5-4 and TRBJ2-7; a weak D match, TRBD1 (5 bases). CDR3 length: 16 amino acids. Trimming took 5 bases from V and 0 from J, leaving 18 bases between them. From germline, CDR1 is SGHNT and CDR2 YYREEE (reference sequence).

This clonotype came up many times. The V and J genes are TRBV7-8 and TRBJ2-7, with D tentatively TRBD2 (5 bases). V shed 4 bases and J shed 3 bases, with 10 bases lying between them. Germline CDR1 is SGHVS and CDR2 is FQNEAQ. This CDR3 region has 13 residues. CDR3 DNA: TGTGCCAGCAGCTCCCCGACTAACTACGAGCAGTACTTC. Amino acid sequence: CASSSPTNYEQYF.

This clonotype was observed at least ten times. This sequence joins TRBV6-5 and TRBJ2-7, with TRBD2 matching over 7 bases. The J segment lost 7 bases and the V segment lost 2 bases, leaving 11 bases of the junction unmatched. The V gene's germline CDR1 is MNHEY and CDR2 SVGAGI. This CDR3 contains 15 residues. The CDR3, as DNA: TGTGCCAGCAGTTACCAAGCGGGACCGGGGCGGGAGCAGTACTTC. Protein: CASSYQAGPGREQYF.

A few counts support this clonotype. This rearrangement joins TRBV4-1 to TRBJ2-7; 8 positions match TRBD2. The germline CDR1 and CDR2 sequences are MGHRA and YSYEKL. The V segment lost 1 base and the J segment 3 bases; nucleotides outside the gene matches: 8. The CDR3 sequence is 16 residues long. Here the CDR3 reads CASSQVQAGVIYEQYF. DNA of the CDR3: TGCGCCAGCAGCCAAGTCCAAGCGGGAGTGATCTACGAGCAGTACTTC.

V gene TRBV7-9 combines with J gene TRBJ2-5; 11 bases line up with TRBD2. The germline CDR1 and CDR2 sequences are SEHNR and FQNEAQ (reference sequence). The junction had 9 bases not matched to a gene; V was cut back by 7 bases and J by 2 bases. The CDR3 length is 16 residues. The CDR3 loop reads CASNGVSGRVQETQYF. Written as DNA, the CDR3 is TGTGCCAGCAACGGGGTTAGCGGGAGGGTTCAAGAGACCCAGTACTTC.

The chain couples TRBV11-2 to TRBJ1-4; 9 bases fit TRBD1. The CDR3 length is 16 residues. Unmatched junction bases numbered 11, after V lost 5 bases and J lost 7 bases. CDR1 is SGHAT and CDR2 is FQNNGV in the germline V gene. The CDR3 loop reads CASSLGQGRVSEKLFF. For the CDR3, the DNA is TGTGCCAGCAGCCTCGGACAGGGGCGGGTTAGTGAAAAACTGTTTTTT.

This clonotype was observed at least ten times. This sequence joins TRBV7-9 and TRBJ2-5; D uncertain. Per germline, CDR1 SEHNR and CDR2 FQNEAQ (reference sequence). V shed 5 bases and J shed 13 bases, with 5 bases lying between them. This CDR3 comprises 8 residues. The DNA for the CDR3 is TGTGCCAGCAGCCCCCGGTACTTC. Translating it yields CASSPRYF.